The rows below give T cell receptor beta chains drawn from one sample of a study of blood T cell repertoires in COVID-19. Assay used: immunoSEQ multiplex PCR; TCRdb lists only in-frame clones, some missing. In the table there are about 140,000 clones, around 82% of which are singletons. The sample comprised peripheral blood. These receptors were obtained from a human donor in a cohort sampled during active COVID-19. Each CDR3 is given with its conserved first and last residue. The D gene is left open where the match is weak.

TRBV27	TRBJ2-1	NA	CASSPAVGDRLNNEQFF	TGTGCCAGCAGTCCGGCAGTCGGGGATCGCTTAAACAATGAGCAGTTCTTC
TRBV6-5	TRBJ2-1	TRBD1	CASSETGGSYNEQFF	TGTGCCAGCAGCGAGACAGGGGGCTCCTACAATGAGCAGTTCTTC
TRBV5-5	TRBJ2-7	NA	CASSLGGGVLDEQYF	TGTGCCAGCAGCTTAGGGGGTGGTGTGTTGGACGAGCAGTACTTC
TRBV6-5	TRBJ1-3	TRBD1	CASSIDRVSGNTIYF	TGTGCCAGCAGCATCGACAGGGTATCTGGAAACACCATATATTTT
TRBV3-1/TRBV3-2	TRBJ2-1	TRBD2	CASSQTSDEQFF	TGTGCCAGCAGCCAAACTAGCGATGAGCAGTTCTTC
TRBV18	TRBJ2-7	NA	CASSPTRSSYEQYF	TGTGCCAGCTCACCAACTAGAAGCTCCTACGAGCAGTACTTC
TRBV7-9	TRBJ2-7	NA	CASSLGTGGSYEQYF	TGTGCCAGCAGCTTGGGGACCGGGGGCTCCTACGAGCAGTACTTC
TRBV25-1	TRBJ1-6	NA	CASGGLIDSPLHF	TGTGCCAGCGGAGGACTCATAGATTCACCCCTCCACTTT
TRBV6-7	TRBJ2-7	TRBD1	CASSYGTEGPYEQYF	TGTGCCAGCAGTTATGGGACAGAAGGGCCCTACGAGCAGTACTTC
TRBV7-9	TRBJ2-2	TRBD1	CASSLNRGSTGELFF	TGTGCCAGCAGCCTTAACAGGGGGAGCACCGGGGAGCTGTTTTTT
TRBV19	TRBJ2-6	NA	CASSQNSGANVLTF	TGTGCCAGTAGTCAGAACTCTGGGGCCAACGTCCTGACTTTC
TRBV18	TRBJ1-1	NA	CASSPWPQTMNTEAFF	TGTGCCAGCTCACCGTGGCCACAGACAATGAACACTGAAGCTTTCTTT
TRBV5-6	TRBJ1-2	TRBD1	CASSPRSPGGGSGYTF	TGTGCCAGCAGCCCCCGCTCCCCAGGGGGCGGATCTGGCTACACCTTC